The clone carrying this T cell receptor (beta chain) was recorded at least ten times. The data originate from a study of T cell repertoires in cytomegalovirus infection. V was shortened by 1 base and J by 1 base, with 8 bases between the two germline ends. Per germline, CDR1 SGHTA and CDR2 FQGNSA. The CDR3 contains 15 residues. MiXCR, run by TCRdb on the reads, gives a single entry per CDR3 protein. The data show hundreds of thousands of distinct CDR3 sequences, 31% seen once. The rearrangement joins TRBV7-2 to TRBJ1-3; D may be TRBD1 (5 bases). This clonotype originated in a human donor in good health (CMV status not recorded). Some clones in this sample may be carry-over from other donors' samples. Material for sequencing was PBMCs. The DNA of the CDR3 is TGTGCCAGCAGCTTAGTCCGGACATCTGGAAACACCATATATTTT. It translates to CASSLVRTSGNTIYF.